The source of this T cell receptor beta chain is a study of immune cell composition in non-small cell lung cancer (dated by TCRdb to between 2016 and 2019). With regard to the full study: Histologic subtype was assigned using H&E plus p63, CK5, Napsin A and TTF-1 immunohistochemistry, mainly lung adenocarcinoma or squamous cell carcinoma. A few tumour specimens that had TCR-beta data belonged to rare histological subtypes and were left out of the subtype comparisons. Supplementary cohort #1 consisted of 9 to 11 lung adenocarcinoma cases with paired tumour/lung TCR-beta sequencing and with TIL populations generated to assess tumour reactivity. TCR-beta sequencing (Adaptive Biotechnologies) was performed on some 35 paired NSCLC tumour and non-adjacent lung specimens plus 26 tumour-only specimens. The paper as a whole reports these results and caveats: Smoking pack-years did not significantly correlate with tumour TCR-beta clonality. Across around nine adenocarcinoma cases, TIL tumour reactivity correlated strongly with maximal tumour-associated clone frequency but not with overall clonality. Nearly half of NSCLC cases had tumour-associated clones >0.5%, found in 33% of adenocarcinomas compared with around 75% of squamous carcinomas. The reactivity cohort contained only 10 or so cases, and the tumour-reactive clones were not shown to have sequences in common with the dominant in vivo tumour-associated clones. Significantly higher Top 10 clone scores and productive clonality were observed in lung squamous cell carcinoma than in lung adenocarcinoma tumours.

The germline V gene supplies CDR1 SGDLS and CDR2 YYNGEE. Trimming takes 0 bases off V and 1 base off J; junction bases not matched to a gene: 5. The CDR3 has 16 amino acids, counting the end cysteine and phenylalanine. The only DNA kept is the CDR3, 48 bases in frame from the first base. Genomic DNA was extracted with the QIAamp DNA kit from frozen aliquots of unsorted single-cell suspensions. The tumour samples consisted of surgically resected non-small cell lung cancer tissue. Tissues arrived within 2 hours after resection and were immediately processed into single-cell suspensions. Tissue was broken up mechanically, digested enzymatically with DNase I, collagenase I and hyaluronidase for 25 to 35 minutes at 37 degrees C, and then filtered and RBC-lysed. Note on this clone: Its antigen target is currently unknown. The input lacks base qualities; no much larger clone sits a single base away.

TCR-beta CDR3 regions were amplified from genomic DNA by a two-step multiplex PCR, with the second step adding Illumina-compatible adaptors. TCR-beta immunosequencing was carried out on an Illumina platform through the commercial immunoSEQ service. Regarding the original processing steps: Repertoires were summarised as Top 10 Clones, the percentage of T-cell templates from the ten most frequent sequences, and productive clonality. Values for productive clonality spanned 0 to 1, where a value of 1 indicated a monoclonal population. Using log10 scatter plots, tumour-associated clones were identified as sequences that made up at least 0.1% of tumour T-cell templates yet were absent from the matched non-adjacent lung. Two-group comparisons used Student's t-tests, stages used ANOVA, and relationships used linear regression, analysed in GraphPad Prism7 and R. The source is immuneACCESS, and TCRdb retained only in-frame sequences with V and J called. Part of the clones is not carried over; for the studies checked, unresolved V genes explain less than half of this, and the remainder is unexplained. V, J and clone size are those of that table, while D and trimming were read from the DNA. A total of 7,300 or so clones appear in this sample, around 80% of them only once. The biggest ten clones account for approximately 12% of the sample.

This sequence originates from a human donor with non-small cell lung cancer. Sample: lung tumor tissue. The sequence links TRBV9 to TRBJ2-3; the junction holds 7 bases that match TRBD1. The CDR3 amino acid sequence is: CASSVVGQGGTDTQYF. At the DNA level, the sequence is TGTGCCAGCAGCGTAGTGGGGCAGGGGGGCACAGATACGCAGTATTTT.